This TCR beta chain was identified during a study of PD-L1 blockade in urothelial cancer. Study-wide context: Patients went on atezolizumab around 2014, receiving 1,200 mg intravenously every 3 weeks.

As concerns this clone: Its antigen is undetermined.

Study-level points and caveats: By 3 weeks, tumor-associated blood clones had expanded more in durable-benefit patients.

Spiking each PCR with synthetic TCR analog templates was performed. The table came from immunoSEQ multiplex PCR; TCRdb's copy has only in-frame clones and leaves some out. The sample lists about 80,000 clones, around 87% occurring once. Urothelial carcinoma, locally advanced or metastatic, affected the patients. V dropped 6 bases and J dropped 4; count of bases not matched to a gene: 2. The CDR3 extends over 14 amino acids. The V gene's germline CDR1 is MNHNY and CDR2 SVGAGI (reference sequence). The sequence was obtained from a woman aged 70-85 years with urothelial cancer. Sequencing used PBMCs, obtained around atezolizumab (anti-PD-L1) treatment. This chain uses TRBV6-6 with TRBJ2-5; 13 bases line up with TRBD2. CDR3 in DNA: TGTGCCAGCAGACTAGCGGGGGGGCCAGAGACCCAGTACTTC. Its protein product is CASRLAGGPETQYF.